The sequence of this TCR beta chain was determined in a study of blood T cell repertoires in COVID-19. The overall study: COVID-19 samples collected from the United States, Italy and Spain covered acute and convalescent phases.

Comments on this clone: Mismatch with germline at one junction end may stem from a read error.

The CDR3 spans 13 residues. CDR1 is LNHDA, CDR2 SQIVND, per germline (reference sequence). Data came from immunoSEQ multiplex PCR; TCRdb stores just in-frame clones and leaves some out. The sample holds around 130,000 clones; approximately 80% are singletons and the top ten take around 4.5%. This receptor was identified in a woman in her 70s with acute or convalescent COVID-19. The specimen sequenced was peripheral blood. J is TRBJ1-4 and V is TRBV19; D possibly corresponds to TRBD1 (6 bases). CDR3 region: CASSIAIPGGRIF. CDR3 sequence (DNA): TGTGCCAGTAGTATAGCCATTCCGGGGGGCCGGATTTTT.